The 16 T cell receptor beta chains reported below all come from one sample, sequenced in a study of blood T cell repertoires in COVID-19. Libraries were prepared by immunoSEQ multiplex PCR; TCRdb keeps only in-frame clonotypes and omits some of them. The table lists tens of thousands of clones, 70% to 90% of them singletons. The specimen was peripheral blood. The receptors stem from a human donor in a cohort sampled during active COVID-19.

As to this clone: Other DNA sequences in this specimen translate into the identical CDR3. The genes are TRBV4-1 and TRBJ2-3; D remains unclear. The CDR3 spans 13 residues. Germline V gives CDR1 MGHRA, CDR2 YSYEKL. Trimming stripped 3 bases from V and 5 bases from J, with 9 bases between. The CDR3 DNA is TGCGCCAGCAGCCAGAGCAGGTTAGATACGCAGTATTTT. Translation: CASSQSRLDTQYF.

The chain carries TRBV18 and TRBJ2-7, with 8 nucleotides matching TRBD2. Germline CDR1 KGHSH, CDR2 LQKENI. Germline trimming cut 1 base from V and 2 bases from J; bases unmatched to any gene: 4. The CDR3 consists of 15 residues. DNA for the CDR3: TGTGCCAGCTCACCACTAGCGGGAACACCCTACGAGCAGTACTTC. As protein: CASSPLAGTPYEQYF.

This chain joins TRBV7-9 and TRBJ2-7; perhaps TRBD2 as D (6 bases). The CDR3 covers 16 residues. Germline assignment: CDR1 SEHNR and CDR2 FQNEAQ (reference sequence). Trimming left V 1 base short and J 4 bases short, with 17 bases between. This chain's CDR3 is CASSLGSGDASYEQYF. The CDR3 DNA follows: TGTGCCAGCAGCTTAGGTTCGGGGGACGCATCATACGAGCAGTACTTC.

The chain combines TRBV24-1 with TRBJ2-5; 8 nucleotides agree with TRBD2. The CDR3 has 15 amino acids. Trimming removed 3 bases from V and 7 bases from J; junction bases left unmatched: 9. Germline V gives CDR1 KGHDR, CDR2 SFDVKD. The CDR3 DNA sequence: TGTGCCACCAGTGATCCCGGACTAGCCTCCGTGACCCAGTACTTC. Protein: CATSDPGLASVTQYF.

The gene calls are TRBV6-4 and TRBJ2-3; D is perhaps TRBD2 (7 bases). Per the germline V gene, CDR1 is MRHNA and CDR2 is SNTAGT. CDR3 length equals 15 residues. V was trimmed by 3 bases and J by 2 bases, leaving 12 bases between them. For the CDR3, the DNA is TGTGCCAGCAGTGATAGGGGGACTACCACAGATACGCAGTATTTT. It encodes CASSDRGTTTDTQYF.

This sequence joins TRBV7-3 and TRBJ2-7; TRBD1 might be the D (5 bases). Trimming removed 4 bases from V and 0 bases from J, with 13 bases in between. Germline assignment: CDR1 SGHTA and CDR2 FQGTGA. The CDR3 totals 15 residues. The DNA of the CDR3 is TGTGCCAGCAGCTCTTCTTGGGGCGACTCCTACGAGCAGTACTTC. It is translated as CASSSSWGDSYEQYF.

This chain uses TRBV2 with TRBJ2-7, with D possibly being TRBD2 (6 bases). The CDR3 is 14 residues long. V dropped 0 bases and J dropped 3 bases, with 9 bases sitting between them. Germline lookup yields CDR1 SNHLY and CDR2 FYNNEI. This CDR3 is CASSEAGGYYEQYF. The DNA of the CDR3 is TGTGCCAGCAGTGAAGCGGGAGGTTACTACGAGCAGTACTTC.

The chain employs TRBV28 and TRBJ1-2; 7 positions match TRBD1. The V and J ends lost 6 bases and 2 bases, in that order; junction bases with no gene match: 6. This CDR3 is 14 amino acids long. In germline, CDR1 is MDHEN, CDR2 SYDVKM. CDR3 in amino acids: CASSLGGENYGYTF. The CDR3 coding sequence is TGTGCCAGCAGCCTAGGGGGCGAGAACTATGGCTACACCTTC.

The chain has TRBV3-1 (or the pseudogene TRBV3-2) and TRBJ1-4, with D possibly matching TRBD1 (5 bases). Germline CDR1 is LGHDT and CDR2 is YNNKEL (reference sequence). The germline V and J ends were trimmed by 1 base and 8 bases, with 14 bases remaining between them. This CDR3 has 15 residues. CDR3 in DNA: TGTGCCAGCAGCCAAGGATGGCAGGGTAGGGAAAAACTGTTTTTT. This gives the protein CASSQGWQGREKLFF.

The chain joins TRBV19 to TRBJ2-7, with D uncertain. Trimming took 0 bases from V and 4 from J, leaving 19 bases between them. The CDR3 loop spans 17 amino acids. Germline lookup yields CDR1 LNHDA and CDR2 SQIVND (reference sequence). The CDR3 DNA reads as TGTGCCAGTAGTATAGATCGGAAGGCCCAGGTAAATTACGAGCAGTACTTC. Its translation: CASSIDRKAQVNYEQYF. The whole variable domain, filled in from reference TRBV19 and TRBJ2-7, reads DGGITQSPKYLFRKEGQNVTLSCEQNLNHDAMYWYRQDPGQGLRLIYYSQIVNDFQKGDIAEGYSVSREKKESFPLTVTSAQKNPTAFYLCASSIDRKAQVNYEQYFGPGTRLTVT.

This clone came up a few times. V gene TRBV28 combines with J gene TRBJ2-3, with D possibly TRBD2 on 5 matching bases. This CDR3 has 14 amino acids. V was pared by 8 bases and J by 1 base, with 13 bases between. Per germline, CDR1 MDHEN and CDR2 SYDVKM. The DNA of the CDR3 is TGTGCCAGCGTTTTGAGAGCGGGCACAGATACGCAGTATTTT. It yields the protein CASVLRAGTDTQYF.

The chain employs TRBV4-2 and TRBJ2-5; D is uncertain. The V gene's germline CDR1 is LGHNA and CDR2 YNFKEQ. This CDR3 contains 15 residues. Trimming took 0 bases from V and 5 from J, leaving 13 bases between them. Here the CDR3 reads CASSQDAILGETQYF. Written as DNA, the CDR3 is TGTGCCAGCAGCCAAGATGCCATCCTGGGCGAGACCCAGTACTTC.

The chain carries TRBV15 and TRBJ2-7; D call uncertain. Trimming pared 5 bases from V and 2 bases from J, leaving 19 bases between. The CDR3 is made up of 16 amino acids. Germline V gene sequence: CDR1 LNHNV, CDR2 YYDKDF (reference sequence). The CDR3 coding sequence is TGTGCCACCAGCCCCTATTCGGGTTTGGCTACCTACGAGCAGTACTTC. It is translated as CATSPYSGLATYEQYF.

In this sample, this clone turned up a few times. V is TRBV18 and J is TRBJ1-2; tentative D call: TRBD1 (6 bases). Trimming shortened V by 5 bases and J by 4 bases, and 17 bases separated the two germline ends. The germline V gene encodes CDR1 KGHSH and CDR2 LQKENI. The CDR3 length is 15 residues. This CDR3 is CASSTTRQDTYGYTF. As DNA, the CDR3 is TGTGCCAGCTCAACGACGCGACAGGATACCTATGGCTACACCTTC.

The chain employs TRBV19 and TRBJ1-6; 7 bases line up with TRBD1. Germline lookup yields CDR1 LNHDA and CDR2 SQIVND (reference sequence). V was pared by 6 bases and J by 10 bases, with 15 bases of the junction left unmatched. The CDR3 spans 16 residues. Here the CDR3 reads CASSRGPGTEGSPLHF. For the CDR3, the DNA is TGTGCCAGTAGCCGAGGCCCCGGGACAGAGGGGTCACCCCTCCACTTT. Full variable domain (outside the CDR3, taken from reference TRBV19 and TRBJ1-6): DGGITQSPKYLFRKEGQNVTLSCEQNLNHDAMYWYRQDPGQGLRLIYYSQIVNDFQKGDIAEGYSVSREKKESFPLTVTSAQKNPTAFYLCASSRGPGTEGSPLHFGNGTRLTVT.

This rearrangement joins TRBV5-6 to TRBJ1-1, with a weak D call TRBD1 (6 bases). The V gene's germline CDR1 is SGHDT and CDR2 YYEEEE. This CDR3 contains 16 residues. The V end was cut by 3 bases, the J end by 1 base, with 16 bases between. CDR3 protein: CASSSAPGTQNTEAFF. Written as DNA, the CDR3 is TGTGCCAGCAGCTCCGCGCCCGGGACACAGAACACTGAAGCTTTCTTT.